The 29 T cell receptor beta chains given below trace back to one sample, sequenced in a study of cytomegalovirus exposure and HLA in healthy donors. Both 60 Vbeta primers and 13 Jbeta primers went into the PCR. TCRdb keeps only in-frame clones here, not all; method: immunoSEQ multiplex PCR. The top ten hold about 0.93% of the sample, which has about 170,000 clones, over 75% seen once. Sequencing used PBMCs. These receptors all come from a woman aged 45-60 years in good health and CMV-seropositive.

The rearrangement joins TRBV9 to TRBJ2-7; tentative D call: TRBD1 (5 bases). CDR3 length equals 16 residues. Germline-derived CDR1 and CDR2 are SGDLS and YYNGEE. The V end lost 2 bases, the J end lost 4 bases, and 19 bases lay between the germline ends. CDR3 amino acids: CASSVEIGHPPYEQYF. DNA of the CDR3: TGTGCCAGCAGCGTTGAAATCGGACACCCGCCTTACGAGCAGTACTTC.

This chain joins TRBV11-2 and TRBJ1-2, with 8 bases aligning to TRBD1. Germline values: CDR1 SGHAT, CDR2 FQNNGV. Trimming at V came to 4 bases and at J to 4 bases, leaving 11 bases not matched to a gene. There are 16 residues in the CDR3. CDR3 DNA: TGTGCCAGCAGCTCATTGCAGGGGGCAACCCTCTATGGCTACACCTTC. Translating gives CASSSLQGATLYGYTF.

This chain links TRBV7-9 with TRBJ2-1, with 8 bases lining up with TRBD1. V dropped 4 bases and J dropped 10; count of bases not matched to a gene: 9. The CDR3 extends over 14 amino acids. In germline, CDR1 is SEHNR, CDR2 FQNEAQ (reference sequence). The CDR3 is CASSYTGTGAEQFF. DNA for the CDR3: TGTGCCAGCAGCTACACCGGGACAGGTGCCGAGCAGTTCTTC.

Only one count was recorded for this clone. The chain recombines TRBV7-3 with TRBJ2-3; 9 bases map to TRBD2. Germline CDR1 reads SGHTA; CDR2 reads FQGTGA. The CDR3 extends over 17 amino acids. V dropped 5 bases and J dropped 2; count of bases not matched to a gene: 11. Here the CDR3 DNA reads TGTGCCAGCAGCAATTCCGTAGCGGGAGTCAACACAGATACGCAGTATTTT. Residues: CASSNSVAGVNTDTQYF.

This clone was counted between two and nine times. The chain recombines TRBV7-2 with TRBJ1-2; D remains ambiguous. CDR3 length equals 13 residues. The germline V gene encodes CDR1 SGHTA and CDR2 FQGNSA. Trimming cost V 6 bases and J 2 bases, with 10 bases left between them. The CDR3 region is CASSRTQNYGYTF. CDR3 DNA sequence: TGTGCCAGCAGTCGTACACAAAACTATGGCTACACCTTC.

The chain combines TRBV2 with TRBJ1-5; TRBD1 agrees at 8 bases. Germline V gene data show CDR1 as SNHLY and CDR2 as FYNNEI. The trim removed 9 bases at V and 6 bases at J, leaving 7 bases unmatched. The CDR3 loop spans 13 amino acids. CDR3 in DNA: TGTGCCAGTAGAGGGACAGGCGGTCAGCCCCAGCATTTT. This sequence encodes CASRGTGGQPQHF.

The gene calls are TRBV21-1 and TRBJ2-7; the D call TRBD1 from the table was never checked on the DNA. TRBV21-1 corresponds to a pseudogene. CDR3 length equals 14 residues. The CDR3 sequence: CASSRDRSSYEQYF. For the CDR3, the DNA is TGTGCCAGCAGCCGGGACAGAAGCTCCTACGAGCAGTACTTC.

The rearrangement joins TRBV28 to TRBJ2-5; TRBD2 aligns across 10 bases. Germline V lookup: CDR1 MDHEN, CDR2 SYDVKM. The CDR3 has 19 residues. V shed 5 bases and J 0 bases; nucleotides not matched to a gene: 15. CDR3 residues: CASSLDWAASGSNQETQYF. CDR3 nucleotide sequence: TGTGCCAGCAGTCTCGATTGGGCGGCTAGCGGGAGTAACCAAGAGACCCAGTACTTC. Complete variable domain (other parts from reference TRBV28 and TRBJ2-5): DVKVTQSSRYLVKRTGEKVFLECVQDMDHENMFWYRQDPGLGLRLIYFSYDVKMKEKGDIPEGYSVSREKKERFSLILESASTNQTSMYLCASSLDWAASGSNQETQYFGPGTRLLVL.

This chain connects TRBV6-4 to TRBJ1-2, with 9 bases that match TRBD1. Germline loops: CDR1 MRHNA, CDR2 SNTAGT. The V and J ends lost 6 bases and 4 bases, in that order; junction bases with no gene match: 6. The CDR3 sequence is 14 residues long. In DNA, the CDR3 is TGTGCCAGCAGAAACACAGGGGGCGGCTATGGCTACACCTTC. It translates to CASRNTGGGYGYTF.

The chain combines TRBV27 with TRBJ2-2; unclear D gene. Germline V gives CDR1 MNHEY, CDR2 SMNVEV (reference sequence). V shed 2 bases and J shed 2 bases, with 6 bases lying between them. The CDR3 loop spans 14 amino acids. Here the CDR3 reads CASSLQSNTGELFF. The CDR3 nucleotides are TGTGCCAGCAGTTTACAGTCAAACACCGGGGAGCTGTTTTTT.

The chain joins TRBV25-1 to TRBJ2-7; 7 positions agree with TRBD1. The V gene end was trimmed by 4 bases and the J gene end by 6 bases; junction bases not matched to a gene: 9. Germline lookup yields CDR1 MGHDK and CDR2 SYGVNS. This CDR3 region has 14 residues. The CDR3 DNA sequence: TGTGCCAGCAGTGCCAATATTCGACAGGGCGAGCAGTACTTC. Protein product: CASSANIRQGEQYF.

The V call is TRBV4-3, the J call TRBJ1-2; D unclear. This CDR3 contains 13 residues. In germline, CDR1 is LGHNA, CDR2 YSLEER. Trimming shortened V by 0 bases and J by 7 bases, and 9 bases separated the two germline ends. CDR3 DNA: TGCGCCAGCAGCCAAGATCGGGGAGGTGGCTACACCTTC. It specifies CASSQDRGGGYTF.

This clone appeared a few times. This rearrangement joins TRBV30 to TRBJ1-2; D is undetermined. The CDR3 extends over 14 amino acids. Trimming cost V 4 bases and J 3 bases, with 15 bases left between them. Germline-derived CDR1 and CDR2 are GTSNPN and SVGIG (reference sequence). The CDR3 nucleotides are TGTGCCTGGATTCCAGGCGCCGGCTACTATGGCTACACCTTC. Translation: CAWIPGAGYYGYTF.

Only one count was recorded for this clone. The rearrangement joins TRBV5-4 to TRBJ2-5; tentatively, D is TRBD2 (6 bases). Germline assignment: CDR1 SGHNT and CDR2 YYREEE (reference sequence). V lost 0 bases and J lost 2, with 8 bases in between. This CDR3 has 14 amino acids. The CDR3: CASSLAGVQETQYF. The DNA for the CDR3 is TGTGCCAGCAGCTTGGCGGGGGTTCAAGAGACCCAGTACTTC.

Here the CDR3 reads CASRQDSNEKLFF. The CDR3 DNA is TGTGCCAGCAGACAGGACAGCAATGAAAAACTGTTTTTT. This chain links TRBV6-5 with TRBJ1-4, with D possibly matching TRBD1 (6 bases). CDR1 MNHEY and CDR2 SVGAGI come from the germline V gene. The length of the CDR3 is 13 residues. V lost 6 bases and J 5 bases, leaving 10 bases between the germline ends.

As regards this clone: One end of the junction varies from germline; a read error may be responsible. The J gene is TRBJ2-1, the V gene TRBV7-7; 8 bases align to TRBD2. This CDR3 is 16 amino acids long. Germline V gene data show CDR1 as SSHAT and CDR2 as FNYEAQ (reference sequence). The DNA for the CDR3 is TGTGCTAGCAGCTACCGAGCGGGGGAGGGCTACAATGAGCAGTTCTTC. Translation: CASSYRAGEGYNEQFF.

The chain links TRBV5-6 to TRBJ1-4; TRBD1 agrees at 9 bases. The CDR3 is made up of 18 amino acids. Germline loops: CDR1 SGHDT, CDR2 YYEEEE. Trimming at V came to 2 bases and at J to 3 bases, leaving 11 bases not matched to a gene. CDR3 sequence (DNA): TGTGCCAGCAGCTTCATTTGGACAGGGGTCATAGCTAATGAAAAACTGTTTTTT. Translated: CASSFIWTGVIANEKLFF.

J is TRBJ2-5 and V is TRBV29-1; perhaps TRBD2 as D (6 bases). Germline-derived CDR1 and CDR2 are SQVTM and ANQGSEA. Trimming stripped 6 bases from V and 4 bases from J, with 15 bases between. The CDR3 sequence is 13 residues long. CDR3 nucleotide sequence: TGCAGCGTCCAACGGCCCGGGGGAGAGACCCAGTACTTC. This codes for CSVQRPGGETQYF.

The V call is TRBV29-1, the J call TRBJ1-1; D not certain. Trimming shortened V by 4 bases and J by 0 bases, and 9 bases separated the two germline ends. The CDR3 contains 13 residues. The germline gives CDR1 SQVTM, CDR2 ANQGSEA. DNA for the CDR3: TGCAGCGTTGTTCTAACCATGAACACTGAAGCTTTCTTT. Protein: CSVVLTMNTEAFF.

Remarks on this clone: One junction end disagrees with the germline gene, perhaps due to a read error. The rearrangement links TRBV6-6 to TRBJ2-7; 11 nucleotides agree with TRBD1. The CDR3 has 15 amino acids. Germline assignment: CDR1 MNHNY and CDR2 SVGAGI (reference sequence). CDR3 coding DNA: TGTGCCGGCAGTTACCCTGGGACAGGGGGGTACGAGCAGTACTTC. Translated: CAGSYPGTGGYEQYF.

This clone has more than one count but fewer than ten. The J gene is TRBJ2-5, the V gene TRBV6-1; tentative D call: TRBD1 (5 bases). CDR1 is MNHNS and CDR2 is SASEGT in the germline V gene. This CDR3 is built from 14 residues. This CDR3 reads CAIGATVTVETQYF. CDR3 sequence (DNA): TGTGCAATAGGAGCGACGGTGACAGTGGAGACCCAGTACTTC.

The chain couples TRBV6-6 to TRBJ1-5, with TRBD1 matching 9 bases. J gave up 5 bases and V 2 bases, and 4 bases lay outside the gene matches. Germline V gene data show CDR1 as MNHNY and CDR2 as SVGAGI (reference sequence). This CDR3 has 15 residues. This CDR3 reads CASSYPDRGYQPQHF. The CDR3 nucleotides are TGTGCCAGCAGTTACCCGGACAGGGGTTATCAGCCCCAGCATTTT.

This clone showed up just a few times. The chain recombines TRBV28 with TRBJ2-7; TRBD2 agrees at 7 bases. CDR1 is MDHEN, CDR2 SYDVKM, per germline. The CDR3 covers 13 residues. J gave up 1 base and V 11 bases, and 8 bases lay outside the gene matches. The CDR3 bases are TGTGCCTCTCAGTGGGGAGGGTCCTACGAGCAGTACTTC. As protein: CASQWGGSYEQYF.

The CDR3 loop reads CASSPTGVGQPQHF. CDR3 DNA sequence: TGTGCCAGCAGCCCAACGGGGGTGGGTCAGCCCCAGCATTTT. The chain recombines TRBV6-5 with TRBJ1-5, with D possibly TRBD1 on 5 matching bases. With 6 bases removed from V and 6 bases from J, the gap between germline ends came to 15 bases. The CDR3 extends over 14 amino acids. The germline V gene encodes CDR1 MNHEY and CDR2 SVGAGI.

The chain carries TRBV4-3 and TRBJ2-5, with TRBD1 as a possible D gene (5 bases). The germline V and J ends were trimmed by 0 bases and 3 bases, with 11 bases remaining between them. Germline V lookup: CDR1 LGHNA, CDR2 YSLEER. The CDR3 has 15 residues. CDR3 protein: CASSQDWTREETQYF. DNA of the CDR3: TGCGCCAGCAGCCAAGACTGGACACGGGAAGAGACCCAGTACTTC.

There are a few counts of this clone. V and J are TRBV28 and TRBJ1-1; TRBD1 matches 8 bases. The CDR3 spans 16 residues. The V and J ends lost 4 bases and 1 base, in that order; junction bases with no gene match: 8. The germline V gene has CDR1 MDHEN and CDR2 SYDVKM. CDR3 sequence (DNA): TGTGCCAGCAGTTATGAAACAGGGGGTGGGAACACTGAAGCTTTCTTT. Translated, it gives CASSYETGGGNTEAFF. The whole variable domain, filled in from reference TRBV28 and TRBJ1-1, reads DVKVTQSSRYLVKRTGEKVFLECVQDMDHENMFWYRQDPGLGLRLIYFSYDVKMKEKGDIPEGYSVSREKKERFSLILESASTNQTSMYLCASSYETGGGNTEAFFGQGTRLTVV.

The chain joins TRBV15 to TRBJ1-5; D unclear. CDR1 LNHNV and CDR2 YYDKDF come from the germline V gene (reference sequence). V shed 0 bases and J shed 6 bases, with 15 bases lying between them. This CDR3 region has 16 residues. CDR3 loop: CATSRDPDYSPQPQHF. CDR3 nucleotides: TGTGCCACCAGCAGAGATCCGGACTATAGTCCTCAGCCCCAGCATTTT.

The CDR3, as DNA: TGTGCCAGCAGCCAGCGGGGGTCAAACGAGCAGTACTTC. Translation gives CASSQRGSNEQYF. The chain has TRBV7-6 and TRBJ2-7; 8 bases fit TRBD2. Trimming cost V 5 bases and J 5 bases; bases outside gene matches: 5. Germline CDR1 and CDR2: SGHVS and FNYEAQ. This CDR3 has 13 residues.

This clone was recorded a few times. The chain's CDR3 is CASTGLAGIETQYF. The CDR3 DNA sequence: TGTGCCAGCACTGGACTAGCGGGAATAGAGACCCAGTACTTC. This rearrangement joins TRBV2 to TRBJ2-5, with 12 positions matching TRBD2. The germline V gene encodes CDR1 SNHLY and CDR2 FYNNEI. This CDR3 has 14 residues. V was pared by 7 bases and J by 4 bases, with 4 bases of the junction left unmatched.